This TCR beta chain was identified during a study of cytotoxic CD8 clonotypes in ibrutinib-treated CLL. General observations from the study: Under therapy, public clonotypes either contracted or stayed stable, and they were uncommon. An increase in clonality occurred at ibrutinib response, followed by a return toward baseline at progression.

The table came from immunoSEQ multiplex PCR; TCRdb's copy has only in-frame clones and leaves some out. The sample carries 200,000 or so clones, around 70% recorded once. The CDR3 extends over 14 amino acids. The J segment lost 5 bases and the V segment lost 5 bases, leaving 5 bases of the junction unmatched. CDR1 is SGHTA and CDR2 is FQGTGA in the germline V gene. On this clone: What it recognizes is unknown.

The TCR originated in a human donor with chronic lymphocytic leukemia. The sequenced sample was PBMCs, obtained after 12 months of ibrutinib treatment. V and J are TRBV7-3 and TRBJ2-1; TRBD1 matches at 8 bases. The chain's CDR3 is CASSATGVDNEQFF. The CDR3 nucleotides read TGTGCCAGCAGCGCGACAGGGGTGGACAATGAGCAGTTCTTC.